This T cell receptor (beta chain) was retrieved from a study of T cells in Graves' hyperthyroidism and ophthalmopathy. Regarding the study as a whole: In the blood, most expanded thyroid clonotypes above 0.001 appeared as well. Onset of ophthalmopathy came a median about 6.5 months after the model predicted it.

Researchers amplified the TCR beta CDR3 regions from RNA transcripts. The HTBI set primed first-round TCR CDR3 RT-PCR. TCRdb itself ran the multiplex PCR reads through MiXCR, one entry per CDR3 protein. The table includes some 180,000 distinct CDR3 sequences, more than 15% detected once. Germline assignment: CDR1 LGHDT and CDR2 YNNKEL (reference sequence). CDR3 length: 13 amino acids. Between the trimmed V and J ends, which lost 2 bases and 7 bases, there was a span of 11 bases. The hyperthyroidism patients had all been newly diagnosed, and their disease duration was under 2 months. Their ages ranged from 18 to 65 years. To note about this clonotype: Its antigen is as yet unknown.

This receptor was obtained from a woman aged 50 to 60 with Graves' hyperthyroidism. This chain uses TRBV3-1 with TRBJ1-1, with D possibly matching TRBD1 (5 bases). Sample: blood. In DNA, the CDR3 is TGTGCCAGCAGCCAATCGCCAGGGTATGAAGCTTTCTTT. As protein: CASSQSPGYEAFF. Together with reference TRBV3-1 and TRBJ1-1, the CDR3 gives the full variable domain: DTAVSQTPKYLVTQMGNDKSIKCEQNLGHDTMYWYKQDSKKFLKIMFSYNNKELIINETVPNRFSPKSPDKAHLNLHINSLELGDSAVYFCASSQSPGYEAFFGQGTRLTVV.